The 22 T cell receptor beta chains below come from one sample, sequenced in a study of cytomegalovirus exposure and HLA in healthy donors (dated by TCRdb to 2016 to 2017). The library was made by the immunoSEQ multiplex PCR assay. A mixture of 60 forward primers for TCR Vbeta segments and 13 reverse primers for TCR Jbeta segments was used in the multiplex PCR. Not all clones reach the TCRdb copy of this immuneACCESS table, which keeps in-frame sequences only. Checked studies attribute under half of the gap to unresolved V genes and leave the rest unexplained. Recorded for this sample are some 130,000 clones; 70% to 80% of them occurred a single time. The leading ten clones occupy around 2% of the sample. Sequenced sample: PBMCs. These TCRs come from a female donor in good health and CMV-seropositive.

This chain joins TRBV7-3 and TRBJ2-7; TRBD1 aligns across 9 bases. Trimming removed 7 bases from V and 6 bases from J; junction bases left unmatched: 10. Germline assignment: CDR1 SGHTA and CDR2 FQGTGA. CDR3 length equals 14 residues. The CDR3 sequence: CASTRQGGRLEQYF. The DNA for the CDR3 is TGTGCCAGCACCCGACAGGGGGGGCGGCTCGAGCAGTACTTC.

The J gene is TRBJ1-1, the V gene TRBV14; D gene uncertain. The germline gives CDR1 SGHDN, CDR2 FVKESK. The CDR3 runs to 14 residues. Trimming left V 2 bases short and J 1 base short, with 8 bases between. The CDR3 nucleotides read TGTGCCAGCAGCCAACAACAACAGAACACTGAAGCTTTCTTT. Its translation is CASSQQQQNTEAFF.

This CDR3 reads CASRGTSGNNEQFF. The CDR3 DNA follows: TGTGCCAGCAGAGGGACTAGCGGGAACAATGAGCAGTTCTTC. The chain links TRBV28 to TRBJ2-1; 13 nucleotides align to TRBD2. This CDR3 has 14 amino acids. V shed 6 bases and J 5 bases; nucleotides not matched to a gene: 1. Germline V gene data show CDR1 as MDHEN and CDR2 as SYDVKM.

This rearrangement joins TRBV4-1 to TRBJ2-7, with 7 bases aligning to TRBD1. The trim removed 2 bases at V and 5 bases at J, leaving 12 bases unmatched. The CDR3 length is 16 residues. The germline V gene has CDR1 MGHRA and CDR2 YSYEKL. The CDR3 DNA reads as TGCGCCAGCAGCCAAAGAGGGGGCACTACGATCCACGAGCAGTACTTC. It encodes CASSQRGGTTIHEQYF.

J is TRBJ2-7 and V is TRBV9, with 7 bases fitting TRBD1. V lost 3 bases and J lost 6; bases outside the gene matches: 9. The CDR3 length is 14 residues. Germline values: CDR1 SGDLS, CDR2 YYNGEE. The CDR3 sequence is CASSARDSPSEQYF. CDR3 DNA: TGTGCCAGCAGCGCCCGGGACAGCCCGTCCGAGCAGTACTTC. The full variable domain, completed using reference TRBV9 and TRBJ2-7, is DSGVTQTPKHLITATGQRVTLRCSPRSGDLSVYWYQQSLDQGLQFLIQYYNGEERAKGNILERFSAQQFPDLHSELNLSSLELGDSALYFCASSARDSPSEQYFGPGTRLTVT.

This chain connects TRBV5-4 to TRBJ2-2, with a weak D call TRBD1 (6 bases). Trimming cost V 3 bases and J 3 bases, with 9 bases left between them. Germline CDR1 reads SGHNT; CDR2 reads YYREEE (reference sequence). The CDR3 spans 14 residues. The CDR3 loop is CASSSQGYTGELFF. CDR3 DNA sequence: TGTGCCAGCAGCTCTCAGGGGTACACCGGGGAGCTGTTTTTT.

The chain has TRBV30 and TRBJ2-2; possible D gene TRBD1, 6 bases. This CDR3 has 12 residues. Trimming took off 3 bases at V and 4 bases at J, with 6 bases between the two ends. Germline assignment: CDR1 GTSNPN and CDR2 SVGIG (reference sequence). CDR3 residues: CAWSRGTGELFF. CDR3 DNA: TGTGCCTGGAGCAGGGGCACCGGGGAGCTGTTTTTT.

V is TRBV18 and J is TRBJ2-2, with D perhaps TRBD2 (6 bases). Germline V CDR1 and CDR2: KGHSH, LQKENI. V was trimmed by 3 bases and J by 1 base, leaving 6 bases between them. The CDR3 has 14 residues. For the CDR3, the DNA is TGTGCCAGCTCACCGGGAGGGAACACCGGGGAGCTGTTTTTT. It specifies CASSPGGNTGELFF.

This chain links TRBV27 with TRBJ2-7, with 7 bases identical to TRBD1. The CDR3 is made up of 16 amino acids. CDR1 is MNHEY and CDR2 is SMNVEV in the germline V gene (reference sequence). The V gene end was trimmed by 5 bases and the J gene end by 3 bases; junction bases not matched to a gene: 13. This CDR3 reads CASSPSLDRAVYEQYF. CDR3 bases: TGTGCCAGCAGTCCCAGCCTAGACAGGGCGGTCTACGAGCAGTACTTC.

V and J are TRBV27 and TRBJ2-5; the match to TRBD2 covers 11 bases. The CDR3 extends over 16 amino acids. Germline V CDR1 and CDR2: MNHEY, SMNVEV (reference sequence). After removal of 5 bases from V and 7 bases from J, the junction contained 12 bases not matched to a gene. In DNA form, the CDR3 reads TGTGCCAGCAGTGAAGGACTAGCGGGTCTTTGGTGGACCCAGTACTTC. Translation gives CASSEGLAGLWWTQYF.

V usage is TRBV18 and J usage is TRBJ2-1, with 8 bases identical to TRBD1. Germline lookup yields CDR1 KGHSH and CDR2 LQKENI. Germline trimming cut 3 bases from V and 4 bases from J; bases unmatched to any gene: 5. The CDR3 sequence is 15 residues long. CDR3 sequence: CASSPDRGEYNEQFF. The CDR3 nucleotides are TGTGCCAGCTCACCTGACAGGGGAGAATACAATGAGCAGTTCTTC. The full variable domain, completed using reference TRBV18 and TRBJ2-1, is NAGVMQNPRHLVRRRGQEARLRCSPMKGHSHVYWYRQLPEEGLKFMVYLQKENIIDESGMPKERFSAEFPKEGPSILRIQQVVRGDSAAYFCASSPDRGEYNEQFFGPGTRLTVL.

This rearrangement joins TRBV5-1 to TRBJ1-6, with 7 bases fitting TRBD1. The germline CDR1 and CDR2 sequences are SGHRS and YFSETQ. CDR3 length: 16 amino acids. J gave up 1 base and V 2 bases, and 3 bases lay outside the gene matches. As DNA, the CDR3 is TGCGCCAGCAGCTTATCACAGGGGTCCTATAATTCACCCCTCCACTTT. As protein: CASSLSQGSYNSPLHF. Full variable domain (remainder filled in from reference TRBV5-1 and TRBJ1-6): KAGVTQTPRYLIKTRGQQVTLSCSPISGHRSVSWYQQTPGQGLQFLFEYFSETQRNKGNFPGRFSGRQFSNSRSEMNVSTLELGDSALYLCASSLSQGSYNSPLHFGNGTRLTVT.

Only one count was recorded for this clone. The chain uses TRBV14 and TRBJ1-3, with D possibly being TRBD1 (6 bases). The CDR3 spans 17 residues. V was shortened by 4 bases and J by 0 bases, with 16 bases between the two germline ends. CDR1 is SGHDN, CDR2 FVKESK, per germline. The DNA for the CDR3 is TGTGCCAGCAGCCTCTTAGGACAGCCGAGCTCTGGAAACACCATATATTTT. This encodes CASSLLGQPSSGNTIYF.

V and J are TRBV21-1 and TRBJ2-7; the DNA was not used to check the table's D call, TRBD2. TRBV21-1 has pseudogene status. The CDR3 contains 16 residues. DNA for the CDR3: TGTGCCAGCAGCAAAAACAGCGGGGGGTTCTCCTACGAGCAGTACTTC. Protein: CASSKNSGGFSYEQYF.

The count of this clone is one. The gene calls are TRBV5-1 and TRBJ1-2, with D perhaps matching TRBD1 (5 bases). Germline CDR1 and CDR2: SGHRS and YFSETQ. Deletions cut 0 bases from V and 6 bases from J, with 12 bases between. This CDR3 spans 14 amino acids. CDR3 region: CASSLEAGEDGYTF. Here the CDR3 DNA reads TGCGCCAGCAGCTTGGAGGCGGGGGAGGATGGCTACACCTTC.

V and J are TRBV28 and TRBJ1-5, with TRBD1 as a possible D gene (5 bases). The CDR3 contains 14 residues. The germline gives CDR1 MDHEN, CDR2 SYDVKM. Trimming stripped 0 bases from V and 9 bases from J, with 12 bases between. The CDR3 sequence: CASSLWGEDRPQHF. The CDR3 region has the DNA TGTGCCAGCAGTTTATGGGGGGAGGACCGGCCCCAGCATTTT.

J is TRBJ2-1 and V is TRBV27; 7 bases are shared with TRBD1. Germline V gives CDR1 MNHEY, CDR2 SMNVEV (reference sequence). V trimming: 7 bases; J trimming: 2 bases; junction bases outside the gene matches: 5. The length of the CDR3 is 14 residues. In DNA form, the CDR3 reads TGTGCCAGCACCCGACAGGGAGCCTACAATGAGCAGTTCTTC. Amino acids: CASTRQGAYNEQFF.

This chain uses TRBV11-3 with TRBJ2-1; TRBD2 aligns across 10 bases. This CDR3 contains 15 residues. V shed 4 bases and J 10 bases; nucleotides not matched to a gene: 10. The germline V gene encodes CDR1 SGHNT and CDR2 YENEEA. CDR3 loop: CASSSAPRTSGEQFF. The DNA for the CDR3 is TGTGCCAGCAGCTCGGCTCCTAGGACTAGCGGCGAGCAGTTCTTC.

V gene TRBV28 combines with J gene TRBJ2-7; possible D gene TRBD1, 6 bases. Trimming stripped 3 bases from V and 3 bases from J, with 12 bases between. This CDR3 comprises 14 residues. Germline assignment: CDR1 MDHEN and CDR2 SYDVKM. The CDR3 spells CASSFRQGSYEQYF. The CDR3 region has the DNA TGTGCCAGCAGTTTCCGCCAGGGGAGCTACGAGCAGTACTTC.

This clone has just a few counts. The chain recombines TRBV5-6 with TRBJ2-6; D is undetermined. The V gene lost 2 bases and the J gene lost 4 bases, with 10 bases spanning the gap. This CDR3 has 15 amino acids. Germline CDR1 and CDR2: SGHDT and YYEEEE. The CDR3 DNA reads as TGTGCCAGCAGCTTCACGGTGCTCGGGGCCAACGTCCTGACTTTC. This encodes CASSFTVLGANVLTF. The complete variable domain, with remaining parts taken from reference TRBV5-6 and TRBJ2-6, reads DAGVTQSPTHLIKTRGQQVTLRCSPKSGHDTVSWYQQALGQGPQFIFQYYEEEERQRGNFPDRFSGHQFPNYSSELNVNALLLGDSALYLCASSFTVLGANVLTFGAGSRLTVL.

V is TRBV15 and J is TRBJ1-1, with 9 bases aligning to TRBD1. The CDR3 is 15 amino acids. The ends lost 5 bases at V and 7 bases at J; junction bases unmatched: 11. The germline V gene encodes CDR1 LNHNV and CDR2 YYDKDF (reference sequence). CDR3 in DNA: TGTGCCACCAGCGGGAGGGACAGGGTTCCCCGTGAAGCTTTCTTT. Translating gives CATSGRDRVPREAFF.

This clone has only a few counts. The gene calls are TRBV9 and TRBJ2-5; D may be TRBD2 (7 bases). This CDR3 is built from 14 residues. Germline V gene lookup returns CDR1 SGDLS and CDR2 YYNGEE. V shed 1 base and J shed 4 bases, with 11 bases lying between them. CDR3 sequence (DNA): TGTGCCAGCAGCGTACCCCGGGGGGCAGAGACCCAGTACTTC. It translates to CASSVPRGAETQYF. Filled out from reference TRBV9 and TRBJ2-5, the complete variable domain reads DSGVTQTPKHLITATGQRVTLRCSPRSGDLSVYWYQQSLDQGLQFLIQYYNGEERAKGNILERFSAQQFPDLHSELNLSSLELGDSALYFCASSVPRGAETQYFGPGTRLLVL.